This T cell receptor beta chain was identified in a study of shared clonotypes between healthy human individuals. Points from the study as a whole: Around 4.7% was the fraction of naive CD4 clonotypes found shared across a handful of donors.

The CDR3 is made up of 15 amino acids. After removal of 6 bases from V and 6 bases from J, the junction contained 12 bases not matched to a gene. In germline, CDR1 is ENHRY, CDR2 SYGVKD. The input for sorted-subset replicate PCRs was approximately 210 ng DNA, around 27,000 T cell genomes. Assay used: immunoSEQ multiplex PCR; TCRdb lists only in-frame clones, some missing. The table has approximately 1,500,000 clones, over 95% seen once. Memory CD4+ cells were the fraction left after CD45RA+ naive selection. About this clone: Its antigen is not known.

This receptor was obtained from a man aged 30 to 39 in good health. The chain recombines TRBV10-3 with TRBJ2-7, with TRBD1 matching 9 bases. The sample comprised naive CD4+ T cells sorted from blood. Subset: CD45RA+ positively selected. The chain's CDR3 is CAISTDRDRASEQYF. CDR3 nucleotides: TGTGCCATCAGCACCGACCGGGACAGGGCGTCCGAGCAGTACTTC.